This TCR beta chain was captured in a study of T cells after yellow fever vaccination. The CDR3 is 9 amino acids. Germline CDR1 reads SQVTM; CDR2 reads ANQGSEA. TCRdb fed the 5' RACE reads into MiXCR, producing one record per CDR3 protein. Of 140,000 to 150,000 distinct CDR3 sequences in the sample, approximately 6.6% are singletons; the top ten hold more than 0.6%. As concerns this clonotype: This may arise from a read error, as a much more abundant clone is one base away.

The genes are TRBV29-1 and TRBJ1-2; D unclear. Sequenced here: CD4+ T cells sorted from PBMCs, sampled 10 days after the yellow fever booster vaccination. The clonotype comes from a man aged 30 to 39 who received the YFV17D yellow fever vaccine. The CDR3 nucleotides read TGCCGCGTTGTCGGCGGCTACACCTTC. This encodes CRVVGGYTF.